Listed below are T cell receptor beta chains from one sample, sequenced in a study of control samples from healthy donors and cancer patients. TCRdb's table, derived via immunoSEQ multiplex PCR, lists solely in-frame clones and lacks some. The profile covers some 80,000 clones, with 85% to 90% appearing a single time and 4.5% to 7% taken by the ten largest. Input material: blood. The receptor source for this set is a man aged 50 or older in good health. Both conserved end residues are part of each CDR3. Fields, in order: clone size, J gene, D gene, V gene, CDR3 DNA, CDR3 protein. A D gene is named only where the DNA matches it firmly. Not all rows give a size; the values are once, few, many and, for expanded clones, a class.

size: NA; J: TRBJ2-7; D: NA; V: TRBV1; DNA: TGCACCCCTCCGCAGGGAGCTTACGAGCAGTACTTC; CDR3: CTPPQGAYEQYF
size: NA; J: TRBJ1-1; D: TRBD1; V: TRBV27; DNA: TGTGCCAGCATTGCCTTCCGGGACAGGGGCACTGAAGCTTTCTTT; CDR3: CASIAFRDRGTEAFF
size: NA; J: TRBJ1-2; D: NA; V: TRBV2; DNA: TGTGCCAGCGAAAGGGATTCCGGGAACTATGGCTACACCTTC; CDR3: CASERDSGNYGYTF
size: NA; J: TRBJ1-2; D: NA; V: TRBV10-1; DNA: TGCGCCAGCAGTGATGGCTATGGCTACACCTTC; CDR3: CASSDGYGYTF
size: NA; J: TRBJ1-1; D: TRBD1; V: TRBV7-9; DNA: TGTGCCAGCAGCTTGGGACAGGTGAACACTGAAGCTTTCTTT; CDR3: CASSLGQVNTEAFF
size: NA; J: TRBJ1-2; D: NA; V: TRBV6-4; DNA: TGTGCCAGCAGTGAGACGGGAACCAACTATGGCTACACCTTC; CDR3: CASSETGTNYGYTF
size: NA; J: TRBJ2-6; D: NA; V: TRBV11-2; DNA: TGTGCCAGCAAGGCTTCTGGGGCCAACGTCCTGACTTTC; CDR3: CASKASGANVLTF
size: NA; J: TRBJ2-3; D: TRBD2; V: TRBV18; DNA: TGTGCCAGCTCACTTAGCGGGAGACGGGTCACAGATACGCAGTATTTT; CDR3: CASSLSGRRVTDTQYF
size: NA; J: TRBJ1-3; D: NA; V: TRBV28; DNA: TGTGCCAGCAGCGGACAGTTTTATGGAAACACCATATATTTT; CDR3: CASSGQFYGNTIYF
size: NA; J: TRBJ2-2; D: TRBD2; V: TRBV5-1; DNA: TGCGCCAGCAGCTTGGGGAGCCGACTAGCCAGCACCGGGGAGCTGTTTTTT; CDR3: CASSLGSRLASTGELFF
size: NA; J: TRBJ1-6; D: NA; V: TRBV9; DNA: TGTGCCAGCAGCCTCCTCCGTCCGAATTCACCCCTCCACTTT; CDR3: CASSLLRPNSPLHF
size: NA; J: TRBJ2-5; D: NA; V: TRBV13; DNA: TGTGCCAGCAGCTTGAACAGAGGAGAGACCCAGTACTTC; CDR3: CASSLNRGETQYF
size: NA; J: TRBJ1-6; D: TRBD1; V: TRBV19; DNA: TGTGCCAGTAGTACGACAGGGTCGAATTCACCCCTCCACTTT; CDR3: CASSTTGSNSPLHF
size: NA; J: TRBJ1-1; D: NA; V: TRBV9; DNA: TGTGCCAGCAGCGTAGGGGGAAGGTGGGTCTCTGAAGCTTTCTTT; CDR3: CASSVGGRWVSEAFF
size: NA; J: TRBJ2-3; D: NA; V: TRBV7-9; DNA: TGTGCCAGCAGCTTAGGTCAATCTAGTACAGATACGCAGTATTTT; CDR3: CASSLGQSSTDTQYF
size: few; J: TRBJ1-5; D: NA; V: TRBV2; DNA: TGTGCCAGCAGGGCCAGGGGCGGCAATCAGCCCCAGCATTTT; CDR3: CASRARGGNQPQHF
size: NA; J: TRBJ1-3; D: NA; V: TRBV7-9; DNA: TGTGCCAGCAGCTTCCCAGGGGTGGGAAACACCATATATTTT; CDR3: CASSFPGVGNTIYF
size: NA; J: TRBJ1-3; D: NA; V: TRBV5-4; DNA: TGTGCCAGCAGTCCAGGGGTTTTCTCTGGAAACACCATATATTTT; CDR3: CASSPGVFSGNTIYF
size: NA; J: TRBJ2-7; D: NA; V: TRBV5-1; DNA: TGCGCCAGCAGCTTGGCCGGAGGAAACGAGCAGTACTTC; CDR3: CASSLAGGNEQYF
size: NA; J: TRBJ1-2; D: TRBD1; V: TRBV6-5; DNA: TGTGCCAGCAGTTACGCCGGGACAGGGGGCGCAGGCTACACCTTC; CDR3: CASSYAGTGGAGYTF
size: NA; J: TRBJ1-2; D: NA; V: TRBV27; DNA: TGTGCCAGCAGTCTCACCGCAGGAGGTAACTATGGCTACACCTTC; CDR3: CASSLTAGGNYGYTF
size: NA; J: TRBJ2-3; D: NA; V: TRBV11-2; DNA: TGTGCCAGCAGCTTCGTCTCCGATACGCAGTATTTT; CDR3: CASSFVSDTQYF
size: NA; J: TRBJ1-5; D: NA; V: TRBV18; DNA: TGTGCCAGCTCCGGGGACAGCAATCAGCCCCAGCATTTT; CDR3: CASSGDSNQPQHF
size: NA; J: TRBJ1-5; D: NA; V: TRBV29-1; DNA: TGCAGCGTCCGAGACGGGAATCAGCCCCAGCATTTT; CDR3: CSVRDGNQPQHF
size: NA; J: TRBJ1-2; D: NA; V: TRBV7-3; DNA: TGTGCCAGCAGCTCCGGTGGTGGCTATGGCTACACCTTC; CDR3: CASSSGGGYGYTF
size: NA; J: TRBJ1-1; D: TRBD1; V: TRBV5-4; DNA: TGTGCCAGCAGCTCGCGACAGGGGGTAATATTAAACACTGAAGCTTTCTTT; CDR3: CASSSRQGVILNTEAFF
size: NA; J: TRBJ1-1; D: NA; V: TRBV5-4; DNA: TGTGCCAGCAGCTTGTACAGGATGAACACTGAAGCTTTCTTT; CDR3: CASSLYRMNTEAFF
size: NA; J: TRBJ2-5; D: NA; V: TRBV20-1; DNA: TGCAGTGGTACCGGGGCGGAGACCCAGTACTTC; CDR3: CSGTGAETQYF
size: NA; J: TRBJ2-1; D: TRBD2; V: TRBV5-1; DNA: TGCGCCAGCAGCTCGACTAGCGGGGGGAGCTCCTACAATGAGCAGTTCTTC; CDR3: CASSSTSGGSSYNEQFF
size: NA; J: TRBJ2-1; D: NA; V: TRBV6-1; DNA: TGTGCCAGCAGTGAAGCTCCCTTGGACAGATATGAGCAGTTCTTC; CDR3: CASSEAPLDRYEQFF
size: NA; J: TRBJ2-7; D: NA; V: TRBV29-1; DNA: TGCAGCGCTGGGTCGAGCTCCTACGAGCAGTACTTC; CDR3: CSAGSSSYEQYF
size: NA; J: TRBJ1-5; D: NA; V: TRBV19; DNA: TGTGCCAGTAGTATGGCAGGGAATCAGCCCCAGCATTTT; CDR3: CASSMAGNQPQHF
size: NA; J: TRBJ2-7; D: NA; V: TRBV6-1; DNA: TGTGCCAGCAGTGAAGGGCAGAATACCTACGAGCAGTACTTC; CDR3: CASSEGQNTYEQYF
size: NA; J: TRBJ1-5; D: NA; V: TRBV29-1; DNA: TGCAGCGTCACCACAGGGAATCAGCCCCAGCATTTT; CDR3: CSVTTGNQPQHF
size: NA; J: TRBJ2-5; D: NA; V: TRBV3-1/TRBV3-2; DNA: TGTGCCAGCAGCCCCTCCCTGGGGATAGAGGAGACCCAGTACTTC; CDR3: CASSPSLGIEETQYF
size: NA; J: TRBJ2-3; D: TRBD1; V: TRBV6-5; DNA: TGTGCCAGCAGTTTGGACAGGGGGGCAGGAGATACGCAGTATTTT; CDR3: CASSLDRGAGDTQYF
size: NA; J: TRBJ1-4; D: TRBD1; V: TRBV6-1; DNA: TGTGCCAGCAGTGAGGGACAGGGGATTGAAAAACTGTTTTTT; CDR3: CASSEGQGIEKLFF
size: NA; J: TRBJ2-2; D: TRBD1; V: TRBV19; DNA: TGTGCCAGTAGTATCCGGGGCAGGGGGTACTCCGGGGAGCTGTTTTTT; CDR3: CASSIRGRGYSGELFF
size: NA; J: TRBJ2-1; D: NA; V: TRBV27; DNA: TGTGCCAGCAGGGAGGGGGCGGGCGACAATGAGCAGTTCTTC; CDR3: CASREGAGDNEQFF
size: few; J: TRBJ1-2; D: NA; V: TRBV5-1; DNA: TGCGCCAGCAGCTTTCAGGGAAATGGCTACACCTTC; CDR3: CASSFQGNGYTF
size: NA; J: TRBJ2-7; D: NA; V: TRBV6-2/TRBV6-3; DNA: TGTGCCAGCAGCCTCCCCCCTTTTTCACAGGTTTGGGCGGGGAACGAGCAGTACTTC; CDR3: CASSLPPFSQVWAGNEQYF
size: NA; J: TRBJ1-5; D: TRBD1; V: TRBV2; DNA: TGTGCCAGCAGTCGGACAGGGAGCAATCAGCCCCAGCATTTT; CDR3: CASSRTGSNQPQHF
size: NA; J: TRBJ1-4; D: TRBD1; V: TRBV5-1; DNA: TGCGCCAGCAGCCGACAGGGGTCTAATGAAAAACTGTTTTTT; CDR3: CASSRQGSNEKLFF
size: NA; J: TRBJ1-1; D: NA; V: TRBV5-8; DNA: TGTGCCAGCAGGCGACAGGAGAACACTGAAGCTTTCTTT; CDR3: CASRRQENTEAFF
size: NA; J: TRBJ2-3; D: NA; V: TRBV6-6; DNA: TGTGCCGGAATGACGGATAGCACAGATACGCAGTATTTT; CDR3: CAGMTDSTDTQYF
size: NA; J: TRBJ1-3; D: TRBD1; V: TRBV3-1/TRBV3-2; DNA: TGTGCCAGCAGCCTTCAACAGGGGGCTGGAAACACCATATATTTT; CDR3: CASSLQQGAGNTIYF
size: NA; J: TRBJ1-1; D: TRBD1; V: TRBV29-1; DNA: TGCAGCGTTTTCCCAGGGGGCCCCACTGAAGCTTTCTTT; CDR3: CSVFPGGPTEAFF
size: NA; J: TRBJ2-5; D: NA; V: TRBV6-5; DNA: TGTGCCAGCAGCCGCCAAGAGACCCAGTACTTC; CDR3: CASSRQETQYF